The rows below give T cell receptor beta chains drawn from one sample of a study of blood T cell repertoires in COVID-19. Measured with immunoSEQ multiplex PCR; TCRdb has only the in-frame clones, and not every one. The sample contains tens of thousands of clones, 86% of which appear only once. Material: peripheral blood. The origin of the receptors is a human donor in a cohort sampled during active COVID-19. The CDR3 runs from the conserved cysteine through the conserved F or W. D genes are given only for firm matches. Size values are once, few and many counts, or a class for expanded clones, and some rows have none.

length | J | D | V | size | DNA | CDR3
14 | TRBJ1-2 | - | TRBV27 | - | TGTGCCAGCAGTTTAATCCCCCTTCTCTATGGCTACACCTTC | CASSLIPLLYGYTF
15 | TRBJ2-5 | - | TRBV7-6 | - | TGTGCCAGCAGCTCAACAGGGGACTACCAAGAGACCCAGTACTTC | CASSSTGDYQETQYF
16 | TRBJ1-4 | - | TRBV5-1 | - | TGCGCCAGCAGCTCGAACATACAGGGAAGTAATGAAAAACTGTTTTTT | CASSSNIQGSNEKLFF
13 | TRBJ1-1 | - | TRBV5-1 | once | TGCGCCAGCAGCTTGGATGTGTCTGCTGAAGCTTTCTTT | CASSLDVSAEAFF
12 | TRBJ1-3 | - | TRBV6-6 | - | TGTGCCAGCAGTTATAGTGGAAACACCATATATTTT | CASSYSGNTIYF
17 | TRBJ2-3 | TRBD2 | TRBV5-6 | - | TGTGCCAGCAGCCGCCGACTAGCGGGTGACGGCACAGATACGCAGTATTTT | CASSRRLAGDGTDTQYF
14 | TRBJ2-1 | TRBD2 | TRBV19 | - | TGTGCCAGTAGTATGAGCGGGAGAAGCAATGAGCAGTTCTTC | CASSMSGRSNEQFF
13 | TRBJ2-5 | - | TRBV5-6 | - | TGTGCCAGCAGCCTCTTGGGGCGGGAGACCCAGTACTTC | CASSLLGRETQYF
14 | TRBJ2-7 | TRBD2 | TRBV11-3 | - | TGTGCCAGCAGCTCTAGCGGGAGCCACTACGAGCAGTACTTC | CASSSSGSHYEQYF
14 | TRBJ2-1 | TRBD2 | TRBV7-9 | once | TGTGCCAGCAGTCTCGCGGCGGGAGGCAATGAGCAGTTCTTC | CASSLAAGGNEQFF
16 | TRBJ2-1 | TRBD2 | TRBV11-3 | - | TGTGCCAGCAGCTCGCAAGGGACTAGCATTTACAATGAGCAGTTCTTC | CASSSQGTSIYNEQFF
15 | TRBJ2-7 | - | TRBV7-2 | - | TGTGCCAGCAGTTTAAAAGGAGGGTATTCCTACGAGCAGTACTTC | CASSLKGGYSYEQYF
15 | TRBJ2-2 | TRBD2 | TRBV4-2 | - | TGTGCCAGCAGCCAAGACAGCGGGGGGGCCGGGGAGCTGTTTTTT | CASSQDSGGAGELFF
13 | TRBJ1-2 | - | TRBV5-4 | - | TGTGCCAGCAGCTTGACAGGGAAATATGGCTACACCTTC | CASSLTGKYGYTF
15 | TRBJ2-7 | - | TRBV7-2 | once | TGTGCCAGCAGCTTAGTAGGCAGGGGGGCCTACGAGCAGTACTTC | CASSLVGRGAYEQYF
13 | TRBJ2-5 | - | TRBV11-2 | - | TGTGCCAGCAGCCCCGGGTACCAAGAGACCCAGTACTTC | CASSPGYQETQYF
15 | TRBJ2-5 | TRBD2 | TRBV7-9 | - | TGTGCCAGCAGCTTAGTGCGGGGGGCTACGGAGACCCAGTACTTC | CASSLVRGATETQYF
13 | TRBJ2-1 | - | TRBV2 | few | TGTGCCACCCGGGGTTGGGGGGACAATGAGCAGTTCTTC | CATRGWGDNEQFF
17 | TRBJ2-1 | TRBD1 | TRBV4-2 | - | TGTGCCAGCAGCCACGGTCTAGAGGGACAGGGCTACAATGAGCAGTTCTTC | CASSHGLEGQGYNEQFF
12 | TRBJ1-6 | - | TRBV14 | - | TGTGCCAGCAGCCCCCCCTTTTCACCCCTCCACTTT | CASSPPFSPLHF
12 | TRBJ2-2 | - | TRBV28 | - | TGTGCCAGCAGTCACAGGGCAGGGGAGCTGTTTTTT | CASSHRAGELFF
16 | TRBJ2-5 | TRBD1 | TRBV19 | - | TGTGCCAGTAGTAGGGGCAGGGGGCAGAGTCTGGAGACCCAGTACTTC | CASSRGRGQSLETQYF
15 | TRBJ2-1 | - | TRBV30 | once | TGTGCCTGGTCCGGGACTCTACAGCGCGGGGATGAGCAGTTCTTC | CAWSGTLQRGDEQFF
14 | TRBJ2-7 | TRBD1 | TRBV27 | - | TGTGCCAGCAGCACCCCGGGACAGGGTACCGAGCAGTACTTC | CASSTPGQGTEQYF
13 | TRBJ1-2 | TRBD1 | TRBV30 | - | TGTGCCCGCCCACGGGGACAGGGCTATGGCTACACCTTC | CARPRGQGYGYTF
16 | TRBJ2-7 | - | TRBV25-1 | - | TGTGCCAGCAGTGAATCAATACGGGAACAGGGAGACGAGCAGTACTTC | CASSESIREQGDEQYF
16 | TRBJ2-2 | TRBD2 | TRBV5-4 | - | TGTGCCAGCAGCTTTCGACTAGCGGGAAGCACCGGGGAGCTGTTTTTT | CASSFRLAGSTGELFF
15 | TRBJ2-3 | - | TRBV7-2 | - | TGTGCCATTACCGGTAGCAGGGTCGGCACAGATACGCAGTATTTT | CAITGSRVGTDTQYF
18 | TRBJ2-5 | TRBD2 | TRBV24-1 | - | TGTGCCGCCAGTCCTCGGACTAGCGGGAGTTTTTCTCAAGAGACCCAGTACTTC | CAASPRTSGSFSQETQYF
16 | TRBJ2-1 | TRBD1 | TRBV5-1 | once | TGCGCCAGCAGCTTGGCGCCGGGACAGCTCGGCCCAAGGCAGTTCTTC | CASSLAPGQLGPRQFF
16 | TRBJ2-1 | TRBD2 | TRBV24-1 | - | TGTGCCACCAGTGATCCGGGACTAGCGGGGAACAATGAGCAGTTCTTC | CATSDPGLAGNNEQFF
15 | TRBJ2-3 | TRBD2 | TRBV7-2 | - | TGTGCCAGCAGCTCGACGGGACTAGGCGGGGATACGCAGTATTTT | CASSSTGLGGDTQYF
13 | TRBJ1-2 | TRBD1 | TRBV19 | once | TGTGCCAGTAGTCGAAGACAGGGGGATGGCTACACCTTC | CASSRRQGDGYTF
14 | TRBJ2-2 | TRBD2 | TRBV5-1 | - | TGCGCCATTTCTAGCGGGGCGAACACCGGGGAGCTGTTTTTT | CAISSGANTGELFF
17 | TRBJ2-1 | - | TRBV14 | - | TGTGCCAGCAGCCAAGAAAAGGGAACTAGCAAATTCTATGAGCAGTTCTTC | CASSQEKGTSKFYEQFF
16 | TRBJ1-2 | TRBD1 | TRBV5-1 | - | TGCGCCAGCAGCTTGGCAGGGGGGAGCCCTAACTATGGCTACACCTTC | CASSLAGGSPNYGYTF
16 | TRBJ2-2 | - | TRBV7-8 | - | TGTGCCAGCAGTCGGAGTACGGGACTTTACACCGGGGAGCTGTTTTTT | CASSRSTGLYTGELFF
15 | TRBJ2-7 | TRBD2 | TRBV5-6 | - | TGTGCCAGCAGCGACGATAGCGGGAGCCCCTACGAGCAGTACTTC | CASSDDSGSPYEQYF
14 | TRBJ2-7 | TRBD2 | TRBV9 | - | TGTGCCAGCAGCGCGGGGGGGAGCCTCTACGAGCAGTACTTC | CASSAGGSLYEQYF
13 | TRBJ1-1 | TRBD1 | TRBV9 | - | TGTGCCAGCAGCGGGGACAGGGCCAATGAAGCTTTCTTT | CASSGDRANEAFF
18 | TRBJ1-1 | TRBD1 | TRBV9 | - | TGTGCCAGCAGCGTAGATTTCGGACAGGGAGGCTTGAACACTGAAGCTTTCTTT | CASSVDFGQGGLNTEAFF
15 | TRBJ2-7 | TRBD1 | TRBV9 | - | TGTGCCAGCAGCGAGGGACAGAGCGGATACTACGAGCAGTACTTC | CASSEGQSGYYEQYF
14 | TRBJ2-7 | - | TRBV7-9 | few | TGTGCCAGCAGCGGGGTAAGGGGCTCCTACGAGCAGTACTTC | CASSGVRGSYEQYF
15 | TRBJ1-2 | - | TRBV4-1 | - | TGCGCCAGCAGCCAAGTTCCCGGGGGTTTATATGGCTACACCTTC | CASSQVPGGLYGYTF
14 | TRBJ1-1 | TRBD1 | TRBV28 | - | TGTGCCAGCAGTACCGCCAGGGGGTCACTTGAAGCTTTCTTT | CASSTARGSLEAFF
13 | TRBJ2-7 | - | TRBV12-5 | - | TGTGCTAGTGGTTTGGACAGGGTCTACGAGCAGTACTTC | CASGLDRVYEQYF